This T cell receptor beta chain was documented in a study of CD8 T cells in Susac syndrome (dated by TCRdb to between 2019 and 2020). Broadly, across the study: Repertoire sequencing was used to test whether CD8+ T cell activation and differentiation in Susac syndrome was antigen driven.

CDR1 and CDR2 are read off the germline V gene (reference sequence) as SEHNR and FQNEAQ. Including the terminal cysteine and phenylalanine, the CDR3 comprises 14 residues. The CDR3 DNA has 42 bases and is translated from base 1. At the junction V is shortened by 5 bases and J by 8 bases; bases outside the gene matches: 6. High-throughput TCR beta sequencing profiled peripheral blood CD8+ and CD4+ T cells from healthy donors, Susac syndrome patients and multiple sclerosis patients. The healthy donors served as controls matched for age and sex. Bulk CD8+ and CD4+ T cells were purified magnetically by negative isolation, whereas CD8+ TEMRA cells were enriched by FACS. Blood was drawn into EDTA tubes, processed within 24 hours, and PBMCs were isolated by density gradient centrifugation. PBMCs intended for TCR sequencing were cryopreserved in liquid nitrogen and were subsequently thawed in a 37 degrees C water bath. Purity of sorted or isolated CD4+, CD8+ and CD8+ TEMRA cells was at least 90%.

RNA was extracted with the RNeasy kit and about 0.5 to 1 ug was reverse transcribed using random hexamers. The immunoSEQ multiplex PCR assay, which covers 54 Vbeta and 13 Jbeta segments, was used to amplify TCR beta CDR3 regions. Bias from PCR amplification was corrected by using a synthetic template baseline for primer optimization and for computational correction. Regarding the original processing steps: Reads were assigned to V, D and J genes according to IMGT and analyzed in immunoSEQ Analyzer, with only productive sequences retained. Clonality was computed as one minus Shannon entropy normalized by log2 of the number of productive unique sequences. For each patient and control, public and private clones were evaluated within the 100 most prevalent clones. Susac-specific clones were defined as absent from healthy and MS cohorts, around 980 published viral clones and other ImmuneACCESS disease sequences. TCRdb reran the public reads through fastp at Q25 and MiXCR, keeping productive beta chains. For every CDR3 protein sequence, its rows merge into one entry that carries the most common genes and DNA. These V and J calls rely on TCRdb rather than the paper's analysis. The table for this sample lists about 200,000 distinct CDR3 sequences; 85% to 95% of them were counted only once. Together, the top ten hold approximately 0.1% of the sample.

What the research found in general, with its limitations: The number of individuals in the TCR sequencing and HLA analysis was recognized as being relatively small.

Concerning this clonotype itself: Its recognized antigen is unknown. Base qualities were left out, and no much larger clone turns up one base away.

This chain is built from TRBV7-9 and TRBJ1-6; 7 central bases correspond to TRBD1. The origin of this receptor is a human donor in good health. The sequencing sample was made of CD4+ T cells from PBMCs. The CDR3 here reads CASSLRDSYSPLHF. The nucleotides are TGTGCCAGCAGCCTCCGGGACAGCTATTCACCCCTCCACTTT.